Below, one T cell receptor (beta chain) is given with its context. Its antigen is undetermined. This sample is part of a study of cytomegalovirus exposure and HLA in healthy donors. Study-wide findings and caveats: As a later analysis showed, several of the most significant clusters appeared to be linked to common viral pathogens.

V was pared by 2 bases and J by 3 bases, with 6 bases of the junction left unmatched. The CDR3 sequence is 15 residues long. Germline CDR1 is LGHNA and CDR2 is YSLEER. PCR employed 60 Vbeta and 13 Jbeta primers. This table comes from immunoSEQ multiplex PCR, and its TCRdb copy is limited to in-frame clones, with some not included. The sample's table shows 68,000 or so clones. This chain links TRBV4-3 with TRBJ1-2; TRBD1 matches at 7 bases. Specimen: PBMCs. The clonotype originates from a female donor in good health and CMV-seropositive. The CDR3 here is CASSQSRDSYYGYTF. CDR3 DNA: TGCGCCAGCAGCCAAAGCCGGGACAGTTACTATGGCTACACCTTC.